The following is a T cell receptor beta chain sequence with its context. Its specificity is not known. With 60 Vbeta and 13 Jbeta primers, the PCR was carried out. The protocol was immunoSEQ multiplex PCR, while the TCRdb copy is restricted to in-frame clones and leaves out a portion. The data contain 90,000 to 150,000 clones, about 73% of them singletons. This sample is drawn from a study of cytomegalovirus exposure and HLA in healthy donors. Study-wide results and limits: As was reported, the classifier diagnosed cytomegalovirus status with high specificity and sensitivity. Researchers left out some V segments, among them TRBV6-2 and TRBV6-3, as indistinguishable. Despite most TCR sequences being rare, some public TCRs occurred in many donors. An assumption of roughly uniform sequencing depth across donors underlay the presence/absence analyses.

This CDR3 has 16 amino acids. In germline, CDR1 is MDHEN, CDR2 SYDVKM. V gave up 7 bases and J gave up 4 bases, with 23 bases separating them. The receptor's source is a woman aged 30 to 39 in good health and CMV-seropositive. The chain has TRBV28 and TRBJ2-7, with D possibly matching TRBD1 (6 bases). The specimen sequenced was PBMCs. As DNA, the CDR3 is TGTGCCAGCAACCCGGGACAACTCATTTCCCCATACGAGCAGTACTTC. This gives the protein CASNPGQLISPYEQYF. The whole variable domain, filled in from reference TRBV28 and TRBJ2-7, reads DVKVTQSSRYLVKRTGEKVFLECVQDMDHENMFWYRQDPGLGLRLIYFSYDVKMKEKGDIPEGYSVSREKKERFSLILESASTNQTSMYLCASNPGQLISPYEQYFGPGTRLTVT.